One sample yielded the 20 T cell receptor beta chains listed below, sequenced in a study of CD8+ T cells in alopecia areata. Extracted RNA was reverse transcribed into cDNA, the sequencing template. Clones were read by immunoSEQ multiplex PCR, and TCRdb kept only the in-frame ones, dropping some. The data contain 150,000 to 200,000 clones, 59% of them singletons. The starting material was CD4+ T cells sorted from blood, obtained at week 0. These TCRs come from a human donor with alopecia areata.

In this sample, this clone turned up a few times. The V gene is TRBV29-1, the J gene TRBJ2-2; a weak D match, TRBD2 (7 bases). The CDR3 has 15 residues. V lost 0 bases and J lost 7, with 15 bases in between. Germline assignment: CDR1 SQVTM and CDR2 ANQGSEA. In nucleotides, the CDR3 is TGCAGCGTTGAAGATGGCGGGGGCTTGGGCGGGGAGCTGTTTTTT. It translates to CSVEDGGGLGGELFF.

This clone has only a few counts. This chain links TRBV2 with TRBJ2-7, with D possibly being TRBD1 or TRBD2 (5 bases each). The CDR3 runs to 14 residues. Germline CDR1 is SNHLY and CDR2 is FYNNEI. The V and J ends lost 6 bases and 7 bases respectively, with 19 bases between them. CDR3 amino acids: CASRTGTPGWEQYF. CDR3 sequence (DNA): TGTGCCAGCAGGACTGGGACGCCGGGGTGGGAGCAGTACTTC.

This clone has just a few counts. V is TRBV7-9 and J is TRBJ1-2; perhaps TRBD1 as D (5 bases). Germline V lookup: CDR1 SEHNR, CDR2 FQNEAQ (reference sequence). This CDR3 has 15 residues. Trimming removed 5 bases from V and 0 bases from J, with 13 bases in between. The CDR3 bases are TGTGCCAGCAGCCCTGCCGGGGGGACTAACTATGGCTACACCTTC. It codes for CASSPAGGTNYGYTF.

V gene TRBV5-6 combines with J gene TRBJ1-1; no reliable D call. This CDR3 region has 13 residues. Germline lookup yields CDR1 SGHDT and CDR2 YYEEEE. V lost 0 bases and J 4 bases, leaving 7 bases between the germline ends. CDR3 in amino acids: CASSLASGTEAFF. The CDR3 DNA sequence: TGTGCCAGCAGCTTGGCCTCCGGCACTGAAGCTTTCTTT.

The V gene is TRBV4-2, the J gene TRBJ2-6; no definite D call. Germline assignment: CDR1 LGHNA and CDR2 YNFKEQ. Deletions cut 7 bases from V and 0 bases from J, with 7 bases between. The CDR3 loop spans 14 amino acids. DNA of the CDR3: TGTGCCAGCACCCCCGGCTCTGGGGCCAACGTCCTGACTTTC. This codes for CASTPGSGANVLTF.

This clone was seen more than once but under ten times. The J gene is TRBJ2-7, the V gene TRBV29-1; 10 bases map to TRBD2. This CDR3 has 13 residues. Germline CDR1 SQVTM, CDR2 ANQGSEA. The V and J ends lost 5 bases and 4 bases, in that order; junction bases with no gene match: 5. The CDR3 DNA is TGCAGCGTTTACAGCGGGGGGGCTTACGAGCAGTACTTC. This translates into CSVYSGGAYEQYF.

The J gene is TRBJ2-7, the V gene TRBV9; D unresolved. Germline V lookup: CDR1 SGDLS, CDR2 YYNGEE. The CDR3 sequence is 15 residues long. Trimming shortened V by 0 bases and J by 0 bases, and 10 bases separated the two germline ends. CDR3 amino acids: CASSVDEAPSYEQYF. The CDR3, as DNA: TGTGCCAGCAGCGTAGATGAGGCACCCTCCTACGAGCAGTACTTC.

This clone was picked up a small number of times. V and J are TRBV29-1 and TRBJ1-1; 11 nucleotides agree with TRBD1. The CDR3 has 17 residues. Unmatched junction bases numbered 15, after V lost 5 bases and J lost 4 bases. Germline V gene lookup returns CDR1 SQVTM and CDR2 ANQGSEA. The CDR3 nucleotides are TGCAGCGTTTCCAGCGGGACAGGGGGTGGAAGTGGCACTGAAGCTTTCTTT. Its protein is CSVSSGTGGGSGTEAFF.

This clone was found once. The chain has TRBV29-1 and TRBJ2-3; D is unresolved. CDR3 length equals 14 residues. Trimming left V 4 bases short and J 0 bases short, with 11 bases between. Germline CDR1 is SQVTM and CDR2 is ANQGSEA. The CDR3 protein is CSVGLQLSTDTQYF. DNA of the CDR3: TGCAGCGTTGGACTTCAACTAAGCACAGATACGCAGTATTTT.

In nucleotides, the CDR3 is TGCAGCGTGGGAGGGGAAGAGACCCAGTACTTC. It yields the protein CSVGGEETQYF. The V gene is TRBV29-1, the J gene TRBJ2-5; the match to TRBD2 covers 7 bases. The CDR3 is made up of 11 amino acids. V dropped 6 bases and J dropped 3; count of bases not matched to a gene: 1. Per the germline V gene, CDR1 is SQVTM and CDR2 is ANQGSEA.

DNA of the CDR3: TGCAGCACATCTCCCCAGGGGGCGTCGGACTATGGCTACACCTTC. Its protein is CSTSPQGASDYGYTF. V gene TRBV29-1 combines with J gene TRBJ1-2; 8 bases align to TRBD1. V was pared by 8 bases and J by 3 bases, with 14 bases of the junction left unmatched. Per the germline V gene, CDR1 is SQVTM and CDR2 is ANQGSEA. The CDR3 spans 15 residues.

This clone was detected only once. The genes are TRBV29-1 and TRBJ1-2; 8 nucleotides agree with TRBD1. CDR1 is SQVTM, CDR2 ANQGSEA, per germline. With 7 bases clipped from V and 2 bases from J, the junction kept 9 bases outside the gene matches. The CDR3 is 14 residues long. CDR3 in amino acids: CSAGRQGTNYGYTF. The CDR3 nucleotides are TGCAGCGCTGGGAGACAGGGGACGAACTATGGCTACACCTTC.

This rearrangement joins TRBV18 to TRBJ2-5; the D gene is possibly TRBD2 (5 bases). V dropped 9 bases and J dropped 3 bases, with 14 bases sitting between them. Germline V CDR1 and CDR2: KGHSH, LQKENI. The CDR3 length is 13 residues. The CDR3 sequence is CASAGEIKETQYF. For the CDR3, the DNA is TGTGCCAGTGCTGGGGAGATCAAAGAGACCCAGTACTTC. Complete variable domain (other parts from reference TRBV18 and TRBJ2-5): NAGVMQNPRHLVRRRGQEARLRCSPMKGHSHVYWYRQLPEEGLKFMVYLQKENIIDESGMPKERFSAEFPKEGPSILRIQQVVRGDSAAYFCASAGEIKETQYFGPGTRLLVL.

A few counts support this clone. The chain joins TRBV19 to TRBJ2-7; 8 nucleotides agree with TRBD2. The CDR3 runs 13 residues. Trimming took 7 bases from V and 5 from J; bases not matched to a gene: 7. The germline CDR1 and CDR2 sequences are LNHDA and SQIVND (reference sequence). The CDR3 sequence is CASNTPGGDEQYF. In DNA, the CDR3 is TGTGCCAGTAATACACCGGGAGGGGACGAGCAGTACTTC.

The chain is built from TRBV9 and TRBJ1-6; D is ambiguous. Germline V gene data show CDR1 as SGDLS and CDR2 as YYNGEE. The CDR3 extends over 14 amino acids. Trimming removed 4 bases at V and 7 bases at J, with 12 bases between. CDR3 sequence: CASSPGEPNSPLHF. CDR3 DNA: TGTGCCAGCAGCCCCGGGGAGCCCAATTCACCCCTCCACTTT.

A few counts support this clone. The chain employs TRBV5-1 and TRBJ1-1, with D possibly matching TRBD1 (5 bases). This CDR3 spans 14 amino acids. Trimming took off 7 bases at V and 7 bases at J, with 20 bases between the two ends. Germline V CDR1 and CDR2: SGHRS, YFSETQ. CDR3 DNA sequence: TGCGCCAGCGCAGTTTTTGGACAAAAGGATGAAGCTTTCTTT. It codes for CASAVFGQKDEAFF.

This clone was found a few times. The chain recombines TRBV4-2 with TRBJ1-2; D unresolved. Between the trimmed V and J ends, which lost 0 bases and 1 base, there was a span of 12 bases. This CDR3 spans 16 amino acids. Germline CDR1 LGHNA, CDR2 YNFKEQ. CDR3 sequence: CASSQDPALNNYGYTF. The CDR3, as DNA: TGTGCCAGCAGCCAAGATCCAGCCCTCAATAACTATGGCTACACCTTC.

The chain is built from TRBV30 and TRBJ2-5; no clear D. V was shortened by 0 bases and J by 1 base, with 9 bases between the two germline ends. The length of the CDR3 is 14 residues. Germline V lookup: CDR1 GTSNPN, CDR2 SVGIG (reference sequence). Here the CDR3 reads CAWSVGGLQETQYF. The CDR3 nucleotides are TGTGCCTGGAGTGTTGGTGGGCTCCAAGAGACCCAGTACTTC.

The rearrangement links TRBV29-1 to TRBJ2-3; 8 bases match TRBD1. Per germline, CDR1 SQVTM and CDR2 ANQGSEA. The CDR3 totals 13 residues. J was trimmed by 2 bases and V by 8 bases; bases with no gene match: 6. CDR3 protein: CSKKTGATDTQYF. CDR3 sequence (DNA): TGCAGCAAAAAGACAGGGGCCACAGATACGCAGTATTTT.

The J gene is TRBJ1-2, the V gene TRBV19, with D possibly being TRBD1 (5 bases). This CDR3 has 15 residues. Between the trimmed V and J ends, which lost 3 bases and 8 bases, there was a span of 19 bases. The V gene's germline CDR1 is LNHDA and CDR2 SQIVND (reference sequence). The CDR3: CASSMGTGPSGGYTF. CDR3 coding DNA: TGTGCCAGTAGTATGGGCACGGGACCCTCAGGAGGCTACACCTTC.